This T cell receptor (beta chain) is from a study of cytomegalovirus exposure and HLA in healthy donors. About the study: The 120 validation repertoires were produced on the same platform as the roughly 700 repertoires of the first cohort. This was reported in a later analysis.

Libraries were prepared by immunoSEQ multiplex PCR; TCRdb keeps only in-frame clonotypes and omits some of them. Of 140,000 or so clones listed, around 90% are singletons. The donors were part of the approximately 120-subject validation cohort, which stood apart from the roughly 640-subject first cohort. Regarding the study as a whole: Most sequenced TCRs were rare (though some public TCRs occurred in many donors).

About this clone itself: Antigen unknown.

Germline CDR1 SGDLS, CDR2 YYNGEE. V was pared by 3 bases and J by 0 bases, with 5 bases of the junction left unmatched. The CDR3 runs 16 residues. The sequence came from a man between 18 and 35 years old in good health and CMV-seropositive. The source material was PBMCs. The chain couples TRBV9 to TRBJ1-3, with 8 bases matching TRBD1. CDR3 sequence reads: CASSGRRGPSGNTIYF. The CDR3 DNA sequence: TGTGCCAGCAGCGGTCGCAGGGGGCCCTCTGGAAACACCATATATTTT.